Listed below are T cell receptor beta chains from one sample, sequenced in a study of response to subunit inactivated influenza vaccine. MiXCR, applied by TCRdb to the RT-PCR reads, yields one record per CDR3 protein. The repertoire has under 950,000 distinct CDR3 sequences, around 21% of them found once; the top ten carry roughly 10%. Source: PBMCs from blood, taken roughly 5 days after vaccination. These receptors all come from a man aged 50-59 years who received an inactivated influenza vaccine. CDR3s include the opening cysteine and the closing phenylalanine or tryptophan. A D gene is named only where the DNA matches it firmly. The size field is filled for only some rows; it gives once, few, many or a size class.

D gene,V gene,clone size,J gene,CDR3 DNA,CDR3 protein
NA,TRBV6-5,NA,TRBJ2-1,TGTGCCAGCAGTTACTCTGGAGTGGGCAATGAGCAGTTCTTC,CASSYSGVGNEQFF
NA,TRBV4-1,NA,TRBJ2-5,TGCGCCAGCAGCCGAGCTGTTCCGGAGACCCAGTACTTC,CASSRAVPETQYF
TRBD1,TRBV28,NA,TRBJ1-5,TGTGCCAGCAGAGACAGGGGATCTCAGCCCCAGCATTTT,CASRDRGSQPQHF
NA,TRBV11-2,NA,TRBJ2-7,TGTGCCAGCAGCTTTCGGGCGAGCTCCTACGAGCAGTACTTC,CASSFRASSYEQYF
NA,TRBV10-3,few,TRBJ2-5,TGTGCCATCAGTGAGTCTGGTCTGTTAGAGACCCAGTACTTC,CAISESGLLETQYF
NA,TRBV24-1,NA,TRBJ2-1,TGTGCCACCAGTGTGCGTGGACAGCGAAACAATGAGCAGTTCTTC,CATSVRGQRNNEQFF
NA,TRBV12-3/TRBV12-4,few,TRBJ1-1,TGTGCCAGTACGAATGAATTTGGGGACGGCCGATTCGGAGAAGCTTTCTTT,CASTNEFGDGRFGEAFF
TRBD1,TRBV9,NA,TRBJ2-2,TGTGCCAGCAGCCAGGGGGAAACCGGGGAGCTGTTTTTT,CASSQGETGELFF
TRBD2,TRBV4-1,few,TRBJ2-3,TGCGCCAGCAGCCAAGATAGAGGGACTAGCGCCAGAGGGAAGACAGGGACGCAGTATTTT,CASSQDRGTSARGKTGTQYF
TRBD1,TRBV4-1,NA,TRBJ1-4,TGCGCCAGCAGCCACAGGGACAGGCCGTCTAATGAAAAACTGTTTTTT,CASSHRDRPSNEKLFF
NA,TRBV10-3,few,TRBJ2-5,TGTGCCACAGCTCAGGGGCGGTCTGTAGAGACCCAGTACTTC,CATAQGRSVETQYF
NA,TRBV10-3,NA,TRBJ1-5,TGTGCCATCAGTCGCCAGGGAGGCAATCAGCCCCAGCATTTT,CAISRQGGNQPQHF
TRBD2,TRBV4-2,NA,TRBJ2-3,TGTGCCAGCAGCCAAGAGGGACGGGGGGAATGGGATACGCAGTATTTT,CASSQEGRGEWDTQYF
NA,TRBV7-6,NA,TRBJ1-6,TGTGCCAGCAGCCACGGGGGGGGATCACCCCTCCACTTT,CASSHGGGSPLHF
NA,TRBV7-6,few,TRBJ2-3,TGTGCCAGCAGCCAATGGTCAGATACGCAGTATTTT,CASSQWSDTQYF
NA,TRBV11-2,few,TRBJ2-1,TGTGCCAGCAGCATCGGGACTCCCAATGAGCAGTTCTTC,CASSIGTPNEQFF
TRBD2,TRBV7-8,NA,TRBJ2-7,TGTGCCAGCAGCCCACCCACCGGGACTAGCGGCAATTCCTACGAGCAGTACTTC,CASSPPTGTSGNSYEQYF
TRBD2,TRBV5-6,few,TRBJ2-5,TGTGCCAGCAGAAATAGCGGGGGGCAAGAGACCCAGTACTTC,CASRNSGGQETQYF
TRBD1,TRBV11-2,NA,TRBJ2-7,TGTGCCAGCAGCGTCGGAGGCGGGACAGGGGCCTACGAGCAGTACTTC,CASSVGGGTGAYEQYF
NA,TRBV5-1,few,TRBJ1-1,TGCGCCAGCAGCTCGGGGGTCTCGCGCACTGAAGCTTTCTTT,CASSSGVSRTEAFF
NA,TRBV7-9,few,TRBJ2-1,TGTGCCAGCAGCTTTGGACTAACTTCCTACAATGAGCAGTTCTTC,CASSFGLTSYNEQFF
TRBD2,TRBV7-9,NA,TRBJ2-1,TGTGCCAGCAGCTCGCGGACTAGCTTTGCCTCGAATGAGCAGTTCTTC,CASSSRTSFASNEQFF
TRBD2,TRBV28,many,TRBJ2-7,TGTGCCAGCATACTAGCGGGAGGGTCCTACGAGCAGTACTTC,CASILAGGSYEQYF